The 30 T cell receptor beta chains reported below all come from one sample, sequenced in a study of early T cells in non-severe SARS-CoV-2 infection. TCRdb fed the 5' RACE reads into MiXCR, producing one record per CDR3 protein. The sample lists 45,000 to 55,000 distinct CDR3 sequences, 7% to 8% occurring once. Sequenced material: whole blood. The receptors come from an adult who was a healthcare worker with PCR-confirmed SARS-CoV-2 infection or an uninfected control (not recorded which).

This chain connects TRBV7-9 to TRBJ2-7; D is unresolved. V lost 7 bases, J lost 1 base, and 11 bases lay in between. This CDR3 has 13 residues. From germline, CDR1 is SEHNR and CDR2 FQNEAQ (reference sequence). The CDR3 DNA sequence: TGTGCCAGCACCCATTACGGGTCCTACGAGCAGTACTTC. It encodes CASTHYGSYEQYF.

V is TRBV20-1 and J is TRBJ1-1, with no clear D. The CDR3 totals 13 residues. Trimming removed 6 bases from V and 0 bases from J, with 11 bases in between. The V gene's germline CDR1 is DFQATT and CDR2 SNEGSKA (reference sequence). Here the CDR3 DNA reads TGCAGTGCCCAACGAGGGCTGAACACTGAAGCTTTCTTT. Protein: CSAQRGLNTEAFF.

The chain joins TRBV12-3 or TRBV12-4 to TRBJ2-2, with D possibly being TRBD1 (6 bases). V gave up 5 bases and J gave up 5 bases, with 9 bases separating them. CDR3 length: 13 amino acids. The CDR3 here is CASSTTGTGELFF. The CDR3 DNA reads TGTGCCAGCAGTACCACAGGGACCGGGGAGCTGTTTTTT.

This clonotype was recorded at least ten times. CDR3 sequence (DNA): TGTGCCACCAGTGACCGTCCGGGACAGAGTAACACCGGGGAGCTGTTTTTT. It is translated as CATSDRPGQSNTGELFF. This sequence joins TRBV24-1 and TRBJ2-2; the match to TRBD1 covers 7 bases. The V gene end was trimmed by 4 bases and the J gene end by 2 bases; junction bases not matched to a gene: 9. Germline V gives CDR1 KGHDR, CDR2 SFDVKD. The CDR3 has 17 residues.

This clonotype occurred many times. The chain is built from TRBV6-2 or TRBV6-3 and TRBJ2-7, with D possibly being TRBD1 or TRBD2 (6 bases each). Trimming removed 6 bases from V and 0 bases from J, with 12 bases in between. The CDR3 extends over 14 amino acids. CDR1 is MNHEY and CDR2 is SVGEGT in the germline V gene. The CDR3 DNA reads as TGTGCCAGCAGCTTAGGGGGGAACTCCTACGAGCAGTACTTC. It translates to CASSLGGNSYEQYF.

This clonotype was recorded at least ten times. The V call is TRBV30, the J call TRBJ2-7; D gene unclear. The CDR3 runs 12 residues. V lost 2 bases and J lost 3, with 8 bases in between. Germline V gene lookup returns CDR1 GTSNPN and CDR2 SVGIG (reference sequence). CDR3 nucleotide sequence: TGTGCCTGGAGTAAAGGCCGCTACGAGCAGTACTTC. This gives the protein CAWSKGRYEQYF.

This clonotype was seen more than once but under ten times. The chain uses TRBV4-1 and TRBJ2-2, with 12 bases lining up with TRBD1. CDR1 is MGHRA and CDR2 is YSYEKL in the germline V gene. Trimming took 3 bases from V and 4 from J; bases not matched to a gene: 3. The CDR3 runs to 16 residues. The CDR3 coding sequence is TGCGCCAGCAGCCATCCGGGACAGGGGGCCACCGGGGAGCTGTTTTTT. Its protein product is CASSHPGQGATGELFF.

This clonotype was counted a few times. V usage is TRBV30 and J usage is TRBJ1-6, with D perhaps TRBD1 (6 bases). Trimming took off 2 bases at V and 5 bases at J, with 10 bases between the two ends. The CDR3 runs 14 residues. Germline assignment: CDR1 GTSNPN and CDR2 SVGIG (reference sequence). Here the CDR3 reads CAWSPDSNNSPLHF. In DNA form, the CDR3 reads TGTGCCTGGAGTCCGGACAGCAATAATTCACCCCTCCACTTT.

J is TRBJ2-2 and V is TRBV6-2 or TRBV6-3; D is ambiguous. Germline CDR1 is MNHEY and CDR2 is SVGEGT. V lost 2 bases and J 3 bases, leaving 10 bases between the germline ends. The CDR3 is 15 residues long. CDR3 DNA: TGTGCCAGCAGTTACATAGTTTATGACACCGGGGAGCTGTTTTTT. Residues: CASSYIVYDTGELFF.

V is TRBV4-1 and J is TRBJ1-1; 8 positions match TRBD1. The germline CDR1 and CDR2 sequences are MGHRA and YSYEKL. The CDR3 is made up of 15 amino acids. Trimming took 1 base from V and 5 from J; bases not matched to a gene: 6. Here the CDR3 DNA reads TGCGCCAGCAGCCAAGTGGACAGGGATTATACTGAAGCTTTCTTT. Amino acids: CASSQVDRDYTEAFF.

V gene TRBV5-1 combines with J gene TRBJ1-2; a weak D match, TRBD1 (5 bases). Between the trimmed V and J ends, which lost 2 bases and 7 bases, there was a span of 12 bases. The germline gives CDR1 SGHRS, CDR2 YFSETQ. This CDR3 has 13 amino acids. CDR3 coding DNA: TGCGCCAGCAGCTTTGATGGGGGAGTTGGCTACACCTTC. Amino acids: CASSFDGGVGYTF.

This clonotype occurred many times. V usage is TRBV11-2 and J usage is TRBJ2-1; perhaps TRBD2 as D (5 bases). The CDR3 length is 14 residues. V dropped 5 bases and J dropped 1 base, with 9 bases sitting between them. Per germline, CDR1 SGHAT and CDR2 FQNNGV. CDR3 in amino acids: CASSLEGSYNEQFF. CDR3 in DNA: TGTGCCAGCAGCCTCGAGGGTTCCTACAATGAGCAGTTCTTC.

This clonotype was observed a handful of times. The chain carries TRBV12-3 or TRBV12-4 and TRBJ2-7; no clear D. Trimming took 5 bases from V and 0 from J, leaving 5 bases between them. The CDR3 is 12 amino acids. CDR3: CASSTSSYEQYF. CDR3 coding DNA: TGTGCCAGCAGTACGAGCTCCTACGAGCAGTACTTC.

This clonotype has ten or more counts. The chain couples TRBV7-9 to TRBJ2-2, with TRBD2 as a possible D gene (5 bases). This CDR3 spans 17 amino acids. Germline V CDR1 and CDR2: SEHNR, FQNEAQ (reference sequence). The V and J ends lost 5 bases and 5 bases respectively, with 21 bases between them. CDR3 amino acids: CASSRTISAALTGELFF. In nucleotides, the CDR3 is TGTGCCAGCAGCCGCACTATTTCAGCGGCCCTAACCGGGGAGCTGTTTTTT.

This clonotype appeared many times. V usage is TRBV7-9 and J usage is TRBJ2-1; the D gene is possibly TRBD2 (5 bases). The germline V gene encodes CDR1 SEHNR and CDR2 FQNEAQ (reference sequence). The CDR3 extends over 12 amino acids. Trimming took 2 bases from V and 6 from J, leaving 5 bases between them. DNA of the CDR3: TGTGCCAGCAGCTTAACTAGCAATGAGCAGTTCTTC. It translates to CASSLTSNEQFF.

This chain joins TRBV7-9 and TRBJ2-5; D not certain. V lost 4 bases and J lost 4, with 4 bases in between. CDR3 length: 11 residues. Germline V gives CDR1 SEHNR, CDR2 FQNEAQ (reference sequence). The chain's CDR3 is CASSSRETQYF. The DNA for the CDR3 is TGTGCCAGCAGCTCCCGAGAGACCCAGTACTTC.

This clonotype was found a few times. The CDR3 is CSAREGYEQYF. In DNA, the CDR3 is TGCAGTGCTAGAGAAGGGTACGAGCAGTACTTC. The chain joins TRBV20-1 to TRBJ2-7, with D unclear. The V end was cut by 0 bases, the J end by 4 bases, with 4 bases between. The CDR3 has 11 residues. Germline values: CDR1 DFQATT, CDR2 SNEGSKA (reference sequence).

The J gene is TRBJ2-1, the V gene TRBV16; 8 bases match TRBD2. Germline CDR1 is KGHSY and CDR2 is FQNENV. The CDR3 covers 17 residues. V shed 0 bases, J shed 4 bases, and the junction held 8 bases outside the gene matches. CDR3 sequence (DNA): TGTGCCAGCAGCCAATCTACGGGGGGGGCGCCATACAATGAGCAGTTCTTC. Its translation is CASSQSTGGAPYNEQFF. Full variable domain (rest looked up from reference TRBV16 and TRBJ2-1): GEEVAQTPKHLVRGEGQKAKLYCAPIKGHSYVFWYQQVLKNEFKFLISFQNENVFDETGMPKERFSAKCLPNSPCSLEIQATKLEDSAVYFCASSQSTGGAPYNEQFFGPGTRLTVL.

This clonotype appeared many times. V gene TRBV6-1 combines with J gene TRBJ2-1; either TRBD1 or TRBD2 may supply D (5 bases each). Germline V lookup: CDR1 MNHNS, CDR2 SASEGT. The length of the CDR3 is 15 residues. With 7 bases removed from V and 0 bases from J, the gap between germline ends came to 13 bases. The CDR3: CASTRDQSSYNEQFF. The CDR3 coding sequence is TGTGCCAGCACGAGGGACCAAAGCTCCTACAATGAGCAGTTCTTC.

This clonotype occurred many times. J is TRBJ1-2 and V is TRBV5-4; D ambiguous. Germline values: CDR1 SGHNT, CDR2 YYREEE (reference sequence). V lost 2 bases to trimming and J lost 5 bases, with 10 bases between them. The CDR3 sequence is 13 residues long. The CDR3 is CASSLRLNYGYTF. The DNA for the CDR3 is TGTGCCAGCAGCTTAAGGCTTAATTATGGCTACACCTTC.

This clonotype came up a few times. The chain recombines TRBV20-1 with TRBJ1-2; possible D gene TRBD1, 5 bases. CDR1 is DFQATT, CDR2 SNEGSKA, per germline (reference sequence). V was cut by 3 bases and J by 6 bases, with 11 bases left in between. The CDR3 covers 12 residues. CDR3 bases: TGCAGTGCTAGTAGAGGCAGGGATGGCTACACCTTC. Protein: CSASRGRDGYTF.

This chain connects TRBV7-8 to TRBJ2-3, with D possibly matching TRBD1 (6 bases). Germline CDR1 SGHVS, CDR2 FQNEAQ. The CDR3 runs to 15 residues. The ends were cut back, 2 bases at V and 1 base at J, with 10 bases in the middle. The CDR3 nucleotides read TGTGCCAGCAGCTTAATGGGGGCGCGCACAGATACGCAGTATTTT. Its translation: CASSLMGARTDTQYF.

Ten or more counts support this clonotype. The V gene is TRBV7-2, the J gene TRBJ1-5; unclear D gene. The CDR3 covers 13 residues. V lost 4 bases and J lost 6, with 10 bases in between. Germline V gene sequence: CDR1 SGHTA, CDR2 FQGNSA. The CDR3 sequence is CASSSVVGQPQHF. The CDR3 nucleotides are TGTGCCAGCAGCTCAGTAGTGGGTCAGCCCCAGCATTTT.

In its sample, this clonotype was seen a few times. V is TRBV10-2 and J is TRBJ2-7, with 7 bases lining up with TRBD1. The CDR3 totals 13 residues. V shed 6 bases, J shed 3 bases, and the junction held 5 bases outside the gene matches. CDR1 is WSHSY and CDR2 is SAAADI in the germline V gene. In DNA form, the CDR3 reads TGCGCCAGCAGAGAGACAGGGAACTACGAGCAGTACTTC. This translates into CASRETGNYEQYF.

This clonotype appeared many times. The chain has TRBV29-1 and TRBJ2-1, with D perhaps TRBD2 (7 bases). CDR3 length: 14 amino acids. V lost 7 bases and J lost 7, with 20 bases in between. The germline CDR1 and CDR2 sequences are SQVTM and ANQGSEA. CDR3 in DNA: TGCAGCGCTAGTCGGGGGGCCGGGGTGAATGAGCAGTTCTTC. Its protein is CSASRGAGVNEQFF.

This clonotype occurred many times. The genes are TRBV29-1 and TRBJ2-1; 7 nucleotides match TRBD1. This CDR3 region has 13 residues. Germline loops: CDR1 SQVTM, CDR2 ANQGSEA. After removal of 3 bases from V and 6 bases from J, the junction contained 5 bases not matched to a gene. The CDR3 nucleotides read TGCAGCGTTGAGACAGGGATTTCCAATGAGCAGTTCTTC. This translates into CSVETGISNEQFF.

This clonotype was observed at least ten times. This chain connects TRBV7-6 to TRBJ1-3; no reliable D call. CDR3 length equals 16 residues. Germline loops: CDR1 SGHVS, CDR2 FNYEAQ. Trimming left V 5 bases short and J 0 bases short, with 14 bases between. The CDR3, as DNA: TGTGCCAGCAGCACCCCCAGTTCCGACTCTGGAAACACCATATATTTT. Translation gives CASSTPSSDSGNTIYF.

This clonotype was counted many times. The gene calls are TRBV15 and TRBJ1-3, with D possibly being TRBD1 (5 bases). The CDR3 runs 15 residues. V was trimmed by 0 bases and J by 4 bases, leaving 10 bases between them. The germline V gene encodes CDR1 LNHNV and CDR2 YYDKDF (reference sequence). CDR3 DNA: TGTGCCACCAGCAGAGATATAGGGGCCGGAAACACCATATATTTT. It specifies CATSRDIGAGNTIYF.

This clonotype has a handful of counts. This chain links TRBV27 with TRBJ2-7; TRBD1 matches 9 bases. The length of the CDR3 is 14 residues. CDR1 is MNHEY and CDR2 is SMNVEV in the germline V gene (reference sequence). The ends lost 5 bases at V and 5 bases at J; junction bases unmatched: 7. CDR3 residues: CASSAGTGINEQYF. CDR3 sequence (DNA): TGTGCCAGCAGTGCCGGGACAGGGATAAACGAGCAGTACTTC.

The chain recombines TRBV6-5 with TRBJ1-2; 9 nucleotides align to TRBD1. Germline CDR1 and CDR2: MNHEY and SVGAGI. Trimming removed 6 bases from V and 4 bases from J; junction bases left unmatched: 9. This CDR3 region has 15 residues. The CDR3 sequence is CASRSGQGIRYGYTF. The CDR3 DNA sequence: TGTGCCAGCAGATCGGGACAGGGCATACGCTATGGCTACACCTTC.